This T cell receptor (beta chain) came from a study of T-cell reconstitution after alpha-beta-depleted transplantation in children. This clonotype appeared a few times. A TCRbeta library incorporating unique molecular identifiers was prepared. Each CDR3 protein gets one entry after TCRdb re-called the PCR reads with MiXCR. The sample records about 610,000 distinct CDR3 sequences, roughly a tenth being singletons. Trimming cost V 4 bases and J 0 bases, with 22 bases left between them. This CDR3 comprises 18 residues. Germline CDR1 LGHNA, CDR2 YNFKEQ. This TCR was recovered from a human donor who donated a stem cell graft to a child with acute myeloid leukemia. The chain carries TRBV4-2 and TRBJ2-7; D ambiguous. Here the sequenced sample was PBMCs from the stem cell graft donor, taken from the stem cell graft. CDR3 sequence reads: CASSPIFRLDQSSYEQYF. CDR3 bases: TGTGCCAGCAGCCCAATCTTCCGGCTGGACCAAAGCTCCTACGAGCAGTACTTC.